The next 28 T cell receptor beta chains were all read from a single sample in a study of blood T cell repertoires in COVID-19 (dated by TCRdb to 2018 to 2021). Library preparation was by the immunoSEQ multiplex PCR assay. TCRdb obtained this table from immuneACCESS and retained in-frame rearrangements with V and J assigned. These tables miss some clones; where compared with another copy, unresolved V genes account for less than half of the shortfall, and the remainder is unexplained. Here the sample has 200,000 to 250,000 clones; 85% to 90% occur a single time. The biggest ten clones account for roughly 2.7% of the sample. The sample consisted of peripheral blood. These receptors originate from a man aged 25 to 40 with COVID-19, enrolled during active disease.

V usage is TRBV5-1 and J usage is TRBJ1-1; possible D gene TRBD1, 6 bases. The ends were cut back, 2 bases at V and 1 base at J, with 9 bases in the middle. The V gene's germline CDR1 is SGHRS and CDR2 YFSETQ. This CDR3 is built from 14 residues. Here the CDR3 reads CASSFSQGNTEAFF. DNA for the CDR3: TGCGCCAGCAGCTTCTCACAGGGGAACACTGAAGCTTTCTTT.

This chain links TRBV20-1 with TRBJ2-5; the D gene is possibly TRBD2 (6 bases). V dropped 6 bases and J dropped 8 bases, with 13 bases sitting between them. This CDR3 is built from 11 residues. Germline values: CDR1 DFQATT, CDR2 SNEGSKA (reference sequence). CDR3: CSARKGLTQYF. In DNA form, the CDR3 reads TGCAGTGCCAGGAAGGGACTTACCCAGTACTTC.

This chain joins TRBV30 and TRBJ2-2, with a possible D match to TRBD1 (6 bases). The V gene's germline CDR1 is GTSNPN and CDR2 SVGIG (reference sequence). V dropped 3 bases and J dropped 4 bases, with 9 bases sitting between them. This CDR3 region has 13 residues. The CDR3, as DNA: TGTGCCTGGAGGAGACAGGCCACCGGGGAGCTGTTTTTT. It codes for CAWRRQATGELFF.

This chain links TRBV15 with TRBJ1-4; TRBD1 matches at 7 bases. V lost 5 bases and J lost 7; bases outside the gene matches: 10. Germline-derived CDR1 and CDR2 are LNHNV and YYDKDF (reference sequence). CDR3 length: 15 amino acids. For the CDR3, the DNA is TGTGCCACCAGCCTGACTCGACAGGGCGGTGAAAAACTGTTTTTT. Protein: CATSLTRQGGEKLFF.

The chain combines TRBV7-2 with TRBJ2-1, with D hard to call. Germline V lookup: CDR1 SGHTA, CDR2 FQGNSA. V shed 1 base and J shed 7 bases, with 17 bases lying between them. CDR3 length: 16 residues. DNA of the CDR3: TGTGCCAGCAGCTTAGGAGGAAACAACCCTTGGAATGAGCAGTTCTTC. Translating it yields CASSLGGNNPWNEQFF.

The gene calls are TRBV7-2 and TRBJ1-1; TRBD1 matches 10 bases. After removal of 5 bases from V and 5 bases from J, the junction contained 5 bases not matched to a gene. This CDR3 has 14 residues. CDR1 is SGHTA, CDR2 FQGNSA, per germline. The CDR3 coding sequence is TGTGCCAGCAGCCGGGACAGGGGATGGACTGAAGCTTTCTTT. Protein product: CASSRDRGWTEAFF. The full variable domain, rest sourced from reference TRBV7-2 and TRBJ1-1, is GAGVSQSPSNKVTEKGKDVELRCDPISGHTALYWYRQSLGQGLEFLIYFQGNSAPDKSGLPSDRFSAERTGGSVSTLTIQRTQQEDSAVYLCASSRDRGWTEAFFGQGTRLTVV.

This chain uses TRBV24-1 with TRBJ2-1; TRBD2 matches 10 bases. Germline V lookup: CDR1 KGHDR, CDR2 SFDVKD. The J segment lost 6 bases and the V segment lost 3 bases, leaving 22 bases of the junction unmatched. The CDR3 has 21 amino acids. In DNA form, the CDR3 reads TGTGCCACCAGTGATCCCACGGCGGCTAGCGGGAGATCCAGAGAGGGCAATGAGCAGTTCTTC. The encoded protein is CATSDPTAASGRSREGNEQFF.

The DNA of the CDR3 is TGCGCCAGCAGCTTGGAAGGGACAGGGAGTTGGGGCACTGAAGCTTTCTTT. Its protein product is CASSLEGTGSWGTEAFF. V usage is TRBV5-1 and J usage is TRBJ1-1; TRBD1 matches at 9 bases. This CDR3 spans 17 amino acids. Looked up from germline, CDR1 is SGHRS and CDR2 is YFSETQ. J lost 4 bases, V lost 0 bases, and 10 bases had no gene match.

This chain joins TRBV9 and TRBJ1-3; 7 positions agree with TRBD1. This CDR3 is 15 amino acids long. The V gene's germline CDR1 is SGDLS and CDR2 YYNGEE. V shed 3 bases, J shed 4 bases, and the junction held 7 bases outside the gene matches. In nucleotides, the CDR3 is TGTGCCAGCAGCGGATACAGGGGAGAAGGAAACACCATATATTTT. Amino acids: CASSGYRGEGNTIYF.

The rearrangement uses TRBV3-1 (or the pseudogene TRBV3-2) and TRBJ2-7; maybe TRBD2 (6 bases). This CDR3 has 14 residues. Trimming stripped 3 bases from V and 2 bases from J, with 11 bases between. Germline CDR1 reads LGHDT; CDR2 reads YNNKEL (reference sequence). This CDR3 is CASSHPGEAYEQYF. The CDR3, as DNA: TGTGCCAGCAGCCACCCGGGGGAGGCCTACGAGCAGTACTTC.

This sequence joins TRBV7-9 and TRBJ2-7; 7 bases are a match to TRBD1. The V and J ends lost 2 bases and 7 bases, in that order; junction bases with no gene match: 11. The CDR3 sequence is 15 residues long. From germline, CDR1 is SEHNR and CDR2 FQNEAQ (reference sequence). The DNA for the CDR3 is TGTGCCAGCAGCTTACAGGGGGATACTTCTCCTGAGCAGTACTTC. It translates to CASSLQGDTSPEQYF.

A few counts support this clone. V gene TRBV18 combines with J gene TRBJ1-6; 9 positions match TRBD1. This CDR3 contains 17 residues. The ends lost 2 bases at V and 6 bases at J; junction bases unmatched: 8. Germline CDR1 reads KGHSH; CDR2 reads LQKENI. CDR3 in DNA: TGTGCCAGCTCACCATCTCACCCGGGACAGGGTAATTCACCCCTCCACTTT. Its translation: CASSPSHPGQGNSPLHF.

The genes are TRBV3-1 (or the pseudogene TRBV3-2) and TRBJ2-3; 7 bases fit TRBD1. Germline values: CDR1 LGHDT, CDR2 YNNKEL (reference sequence). Trimming at V came to 4 bases and at J to 7 bases, leaving 5 bases not matched to a gene. The CDR3 loop spans 13 amino acids. The CDR3: CASSRQGANTQYF. In nucleotides, the CDR3 is TGTGCCAGCAGCCGACAGGGTGCGAATACGCAGTATTTT.

This chain connects TRBV2 to TRBJ2-1; TRBD1 agrees at 7 bases. Trimming at V came to 1 base and at J to 4 bases, leaving 19 bases not matched to a gene. Germline CDR1 and CDR2: SNHLY and FYNNEI. The CDR3 loop spans 20 amino acids. The CDR3 DNA reads TGTGCCAGCAGTGAAGTTGACAGGGAATTCCCGGTTGCCGGGTACAATGAGCAGTTCTTC. Amino acid sequence: CASSEVDREFPVAGYNEQFF. The variable domain in full, with the rest retrieved from reference TRBV2 and TRBJ2-1, is EPEVTQTPSHQVTQMGQEVILRCVPISNHLYFYWYRQILGQKVEFLVSFYNNEISEKSEIFDDQFSVERPDGSNFTLKIRSTKLEDSAMYFCASSEVDREFPVAGYNEQFFGPGTRLTVL.

The chain joins TRBV5-4 to TRBJ2-3, with TRBD2 matching 11 bases. Trimming at V came to 5 bases and at J to 4 bases, leaving 9 bases not matched to a gene. Germline V gives CDR1 SGHNT, CDR2 YYREEE (reference sequence). CDR3 size: 16 residues. This CDR3 is CASSHKGLAVADTQYF. CDR3 nucleotide sequence: TGTGCCAGCAGTCATAAGGGACTAGCGGTCGCAGATACGCAGTATTTT.

CDR3 DNA: TGTGCCAGCAGCCGAACTAGCGGGAGAGGAGGAGAGACCCAGTACTTC. Translating gives CASSRTSGRGGETQYF. The chain joins TRBV6-2 or TRBV6-3 to TRBJ2-5; TRBD2 matches at 11 bases. With V trimmed by 6 bases and J by 4 bases, 10 bases remained unmatched. This CDR3 contains 16 residues. Germline-derived CDR1 and CDR2 are MNHEY and SVGEGT.

This sequence joins TRBV5-4 and TRBJ2-3; D may be TRBD1 (5 bases). The CDR3 sequence is 15 residues long. V dropped 1 base and J dropped 3 bases, with 12 bases sitting between them. Germline lookup yields CDR1 SGHNT and CDR2 YYREEE (reference sequence). CDR3 residues: CASSLKGPGTDTQYF. Written as DNA, the CDR3 is TGTGCCAGCAGCTTGAAAGGGCCAGGGACAGATACGCAGTATTTT.

This clone has at least ten counts. The chain links TRBV10-3 to TRBJ1-2; TRBD1 agrees at 7 bases. The CDR3 is 12 residues long. V trimming: 10 bases; J trimming: 3 bases; junction bases outside the gene matches: 5. Germline loops: CDR1 ENHRY, CDR2 SYGVKD. The CDR3 spells CATSQGDYGYTF. In DNA form, the CDR3 reads TGTGCCACAAGTCAGGGGGACTATGGCTACACCTTC.

The V call is TRBV6-5, the J call TRBJ2-7, with TRBD1 matching 7 bases. With 6 bases clipped from V and 0 bases from J, the junction kept 8 bases outside the gene matches. From germline, CDR1 is MNHEY and CDR2 SVGAGI. The CDR3 is 15 residues long. CDR3 nucleotides: TGTGCCAGCAGGGGAGCAGGGGGAATCTCCTACGAGCAGTACTTC. Residues: CASRGAGGISYEQYF.

This clone was seen only a few times. V is TRBV7-9 and J is TRBJ1-4, with D tentatively TRBD1 (6 bases). V was cut by 5 bases and J by 7 bases, with 14 bases left in between. This CDR3 comprises 14 residues. Germline CDR1 SEHNR, CDR2 FQNEAQ (reference sequence). As DNA, the CDR3 is TGTGCCAGCAGCCCTAAGGGGGAGGGTGAAAAACTGTTTTTT. As protein: CASSPKGEGEKLFF.

The gene calls are TRBV27 and TRBJ1-1; D gene ambiguous. This CDR3 has 13 amino acids. CDR1 MNHEY and CDR2 SMNVEV come from the germline V gene (reference sequence). Trimming removed 5 bases from V and 0 bases from J, with 7 bases in between. CDR3 in DNA: TGTGCCAGCAGTGCGACAATGAACACTGAAGCTTTCTTT. Translated: CASSATMNTEAFF.

The rearrangement uses TRBV25-1 and TRBJ1-1; weak D call: TRBD1 (5 bases). The CDR3 extends over 13 amino acids. Germline CDR1 reads MGHDK; CDR2 reads SYGVNS. V shed 4 bases and J shed 4 bases, with 10 bases lying between them. CDR3 residues: CASSGRALTEAFF. CDR3 sequence (DNA): TGTGCCAGCAGTGGCAGGGCTCTCACTGAAGCTTTCTTT.

The rearrangement uses TRBV30 and TRBJ1-5; 7 bases fit TRBD1. V gave up 0 bases and J gave up 7 bases; unmatched junction bases: 3. The CDR3 has 13 residues. The germline gives CDR1 GTSNPN, CDR2 SVGIG (reference sequence). CDR3 loop: CAWSVGQRQPQHF. CDR3 sequence (DNA): TGTGCCTGGAGTGTGGGACAGAGGCAGCCCCAGCATTTT.

The J gene is TRBJ2-7, the V gene TRBV27; 11 positions agree with TRBD2. There are 16 residues in the CDR3. Trimming at V came to 4 bases and at J to 3 bases, leaving 8 bases not matched to a gene. CDR1 MNHEY and CDR2 SMNVEV come from the germline V gene (reference sequence). CDR3 bases: TGTGCCAGCAGTTCAATTAGCGGGAGGGGCCTCTACGAGCAGTACTTC. It yields the protein CASSSISGRGLYEQYF.

The genes are TRBV11-2 and TRBJ2-7, with 8 bases identical to TRBD1. V dropped 5 bases and J dropped 0; count of bases not matched to a gene: 6. Germline values: CDR1 SGHAT, CDR2 FQNNGV. CDR3 size: 15 residues. The CDR3 is CASSTITGGSYEQYF. CDR3 coding DNA: TGTGCCAGCAGCACTATCACAGGGGGCTCCTACGAGCAGTACTTC.

The chain combines TRBV5-1 with TRBJ2-3, with 8 bases identical to TRBD1. Germline values: CDR1 SGHRS, CDR2 YFSETQ. The V and J ends lost 4 bases and 6 bases, in that order; junction bases with no gene match: 4. CDR3 length: 13 residues. The DNA of the CDR3 is TGCGCCAGCAGCCTCCGACAGGGGGATACGCAGTATTTT. Amino acids: CASSLRQGDTQYF.

J is TRBJ2-7 and V is TRBV24-1, with D perhaps matching TRBD2 (6 bases). Germline values: CDR1 KGHDR, CDR2 SFDVKD. V lost 11 bases, J lost 0 bases, and 19 bases lay in between. This CDR3 contains 15 residues. The CDR3 region has the DNA TGTGCCAACTCTCCGCGGGACTCATTCTCCTACGAGCAGTACTTC. This gives the protein CANSPRDSFSYEQYF.

The chain is built from TRBV7-2 and TRBJ1-2; possibly TRBD1 for D (6 bases). The V end lost 5 bases, the J end lost 4 bases, and 11 bases lay between the germline ends. From germline, CDR1 is SGHTA and CDR2 FQGNSA. This CDR3 spans 13 amino acids. CDR3 nucleotide sequence: TGTGCCAGCAGCGCCGGACAGAGCTATGGCTACACCTTC. This sequence encodes CASSAGQSYGYTF.